This T cell receptor beta chain stems from a study of blood T cell repertoires in COVID-19. Study background: Samples of COVID-19 (acute and convalescent) were obtained from the United States, Italy and Spain. PBMCs, B-cell-depleted T cells, or T cells were the source of the cDNA or gDNA that made up the material.

Per the germline V gene, CDR1 is LNHDA and CDR2 is SQIVND (reference sequence). The CDR3 is 12 residues long. V lost 5 bases and J 4 bases, leaving 8 bases between the germline ends. Original processing notes: Nucleated cell number was recorded as an estimate derived from reference gene primer amplification. Libraries were prepared by immunoSEQ multiplex PCR; TCRdb keeps only in-frame clonotypes and omits some of them. D and trimming come from the DNA, and the V and J calls and clone size come from that table. Among about 87,000 clones listed, about 83% were seen once. The sample consisted of peripheral blood. The TCR originated in a woman aged 60 to 75 with acute or convalescent COVID-19. This chain links TRBV19 with TRBJ1-2; D not resolved. CDR3 sequence (DNA): TGTGCCAGTAGTTCCAATAGCTATGGCTACACCTTC. Translation gives CASSSNSYGYTF.